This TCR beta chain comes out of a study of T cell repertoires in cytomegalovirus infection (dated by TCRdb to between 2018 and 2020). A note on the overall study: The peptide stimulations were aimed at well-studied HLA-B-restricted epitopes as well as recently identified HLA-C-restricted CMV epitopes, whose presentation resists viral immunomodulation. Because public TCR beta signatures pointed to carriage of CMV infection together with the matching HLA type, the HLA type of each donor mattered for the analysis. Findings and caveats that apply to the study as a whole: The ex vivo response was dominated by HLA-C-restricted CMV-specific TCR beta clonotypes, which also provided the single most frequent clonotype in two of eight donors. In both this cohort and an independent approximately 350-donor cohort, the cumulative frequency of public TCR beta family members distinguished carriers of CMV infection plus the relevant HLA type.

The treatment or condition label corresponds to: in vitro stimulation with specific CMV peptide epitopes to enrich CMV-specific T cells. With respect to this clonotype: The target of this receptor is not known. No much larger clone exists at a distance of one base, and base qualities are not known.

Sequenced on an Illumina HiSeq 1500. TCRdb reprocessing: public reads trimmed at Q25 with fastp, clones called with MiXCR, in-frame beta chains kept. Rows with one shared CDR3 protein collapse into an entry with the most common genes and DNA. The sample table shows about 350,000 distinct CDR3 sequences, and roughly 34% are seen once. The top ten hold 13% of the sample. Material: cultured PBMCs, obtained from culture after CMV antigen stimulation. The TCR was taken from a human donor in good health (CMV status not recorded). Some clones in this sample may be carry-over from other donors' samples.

The DNA is TGTGCCAGCAGCTTAGTTCCCGAGGGCACTGAAGCTTTCTTT. Its amino acids are CASSLVPEGTEAFF. Recombination linked TRBV7-2 to TRBJ1-1; no confident D gene assignment can be made. The germline V gene yields SGHTA for CDR1 and FQGNSA for CDR2. Relative to germline, V is 1 base shorter and J is 4 bases shorter, with 10 bases between their ends. The CDR3 holds 14 amino acids from the cysteine to the phenylalanine. Left in the record is the CDR3 DNA by itself, 42 bases read in frame from the first base.